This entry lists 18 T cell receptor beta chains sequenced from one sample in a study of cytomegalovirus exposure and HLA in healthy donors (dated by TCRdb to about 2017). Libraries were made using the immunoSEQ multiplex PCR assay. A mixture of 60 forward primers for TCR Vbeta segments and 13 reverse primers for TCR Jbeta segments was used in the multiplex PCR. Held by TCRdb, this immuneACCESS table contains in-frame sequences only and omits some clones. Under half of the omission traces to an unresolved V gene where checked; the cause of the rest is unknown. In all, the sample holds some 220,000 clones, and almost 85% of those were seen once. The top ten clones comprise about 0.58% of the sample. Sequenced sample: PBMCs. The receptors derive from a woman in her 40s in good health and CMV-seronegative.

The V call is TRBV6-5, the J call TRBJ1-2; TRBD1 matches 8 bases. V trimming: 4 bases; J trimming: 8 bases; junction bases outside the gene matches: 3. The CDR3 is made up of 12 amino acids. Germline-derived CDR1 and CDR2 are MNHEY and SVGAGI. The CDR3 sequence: CASSSRGQGYTF. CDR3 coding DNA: TGTGCCAGCAGTTCCAGGGGGCAGGGCTACACCTTC.

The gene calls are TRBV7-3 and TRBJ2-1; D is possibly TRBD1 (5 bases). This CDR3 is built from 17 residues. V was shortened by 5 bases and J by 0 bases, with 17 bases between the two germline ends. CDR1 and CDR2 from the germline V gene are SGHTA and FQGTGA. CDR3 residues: CASSPGALLSSYNEQFF. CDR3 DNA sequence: TGTGCCAGCAGCCCTGGGGCGCTGCTCTCCTCCTACAATGAGCAGTTCTTC.

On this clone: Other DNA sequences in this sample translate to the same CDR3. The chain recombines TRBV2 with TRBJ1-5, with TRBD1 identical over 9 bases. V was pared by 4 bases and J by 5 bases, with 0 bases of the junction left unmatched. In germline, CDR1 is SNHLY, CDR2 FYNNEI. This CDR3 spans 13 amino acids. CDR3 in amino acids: CASSGTGDQPQHF. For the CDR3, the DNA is TGTGCCAGCAGTGGGACAGGGGATCAGCCCCAGCATTTT. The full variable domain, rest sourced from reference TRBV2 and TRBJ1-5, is EPEVTQTPSHQVTQMGQEVILRCVPISNHLYFYWYRQILGQKVEFLVSFYNNEISEKSEIFDDQFSVERPDGSNFTLKIRSTKLEDSAMYFCASSGTGDQPQHFGDGTRLSIL.

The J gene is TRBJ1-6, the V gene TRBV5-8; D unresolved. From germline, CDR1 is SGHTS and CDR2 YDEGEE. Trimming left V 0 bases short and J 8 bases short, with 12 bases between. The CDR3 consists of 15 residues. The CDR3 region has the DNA TGTGCCAGCAGCTTGGGAGCTTTAGAGTATTCACCCCTCCACTTT. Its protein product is CASSLGALEYSPLHF.

The DNA for the CDR3 is TGTGCCAGCAGCACCCCGGGCAGGGGGATCGCCGGGGAGCTGTTTTTT. Translated, it gives CASSTPGRGIAGELFF. The V call is TRBV25-1, the J call TRBJ2-2, with TRBD1 matching 7 bases. V was pared by 6 bases and J by 6 bases, with 13 bases of the junction left unmatched. This CDR3 is 16 amino acids long. CDR1 and CDR2 (germline): MGHDK, SYGVNS.

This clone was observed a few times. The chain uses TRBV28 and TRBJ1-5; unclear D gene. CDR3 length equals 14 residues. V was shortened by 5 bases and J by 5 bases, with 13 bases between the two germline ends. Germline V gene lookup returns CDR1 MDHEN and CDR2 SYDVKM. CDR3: CASSRTDSYQPQHF. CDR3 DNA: TGTGCCAGCAGTAGAACGGACTCCTATCAGCCCCAGCATTTT.

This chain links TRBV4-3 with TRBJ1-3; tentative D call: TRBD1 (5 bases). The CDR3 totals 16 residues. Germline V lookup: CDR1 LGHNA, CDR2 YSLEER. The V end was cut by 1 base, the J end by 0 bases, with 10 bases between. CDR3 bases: TGCGCCAGCAGCCAAGCACCGGGGGGCTCTGGAAACACCATATATTTT. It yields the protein CASSQAPGGSGNTIYF.

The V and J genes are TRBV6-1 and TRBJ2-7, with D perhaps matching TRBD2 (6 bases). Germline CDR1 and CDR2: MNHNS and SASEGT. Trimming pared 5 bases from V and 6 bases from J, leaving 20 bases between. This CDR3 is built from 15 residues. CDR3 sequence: CASSPLEGGGLEQYF. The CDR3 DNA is TGTGCCAGCAGTCCCCTGGAGGGAGGTGGCCTCGAGCAGTACTTC.

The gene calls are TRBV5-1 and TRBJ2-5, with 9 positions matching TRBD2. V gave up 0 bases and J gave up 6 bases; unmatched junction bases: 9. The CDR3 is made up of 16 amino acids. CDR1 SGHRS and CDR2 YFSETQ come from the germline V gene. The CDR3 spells CASSLAGRGGPKTQYF. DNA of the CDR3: TGCGCCAGCAGCTTGGCTGGGCGGGGGGGCCCCAAGACCCAGTACTTC.

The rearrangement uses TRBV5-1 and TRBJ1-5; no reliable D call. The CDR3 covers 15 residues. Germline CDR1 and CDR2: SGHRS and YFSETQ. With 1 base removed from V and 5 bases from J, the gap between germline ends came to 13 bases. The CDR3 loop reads CASSLSPGEHQPQHF. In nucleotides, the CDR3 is TGCGCCAGCAGCTTGTCCCCAGGTGAGCATCAGCCCCAGCATTTT.

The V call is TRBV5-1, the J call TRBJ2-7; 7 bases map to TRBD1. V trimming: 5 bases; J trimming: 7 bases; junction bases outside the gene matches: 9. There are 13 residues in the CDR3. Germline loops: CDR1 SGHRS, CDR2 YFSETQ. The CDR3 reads CASSLQGPEEQYF. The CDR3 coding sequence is TGCGCCAGCAGTTTACAGGGGCCTGAGGAGCAGTACTTC.

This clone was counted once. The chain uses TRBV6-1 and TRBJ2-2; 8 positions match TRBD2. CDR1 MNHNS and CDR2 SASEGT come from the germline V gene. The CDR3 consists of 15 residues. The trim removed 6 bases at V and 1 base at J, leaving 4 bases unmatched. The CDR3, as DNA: TGTGCCAGCAGGGCCGGGACTAGGAACACCGGGGAGCTGTTTTTT. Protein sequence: CASRAGTRNTGELFF.

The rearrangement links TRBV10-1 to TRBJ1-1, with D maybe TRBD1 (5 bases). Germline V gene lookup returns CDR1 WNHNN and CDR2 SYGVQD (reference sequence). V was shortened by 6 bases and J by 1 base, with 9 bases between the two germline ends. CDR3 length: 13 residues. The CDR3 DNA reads TGCGCCAGCAGGCCCGACAGGAACACTGAAGCTTTCTTT. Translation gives CASRPDRNTEAFF.

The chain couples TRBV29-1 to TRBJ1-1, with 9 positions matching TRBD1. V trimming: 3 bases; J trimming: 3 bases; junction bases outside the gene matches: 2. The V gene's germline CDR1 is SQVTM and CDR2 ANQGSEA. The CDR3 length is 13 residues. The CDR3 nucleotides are TGCAGCGTTGATGGACAGGGGTACACTGAAGCTTTCTTT. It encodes CSVDGQGYTEAFF.

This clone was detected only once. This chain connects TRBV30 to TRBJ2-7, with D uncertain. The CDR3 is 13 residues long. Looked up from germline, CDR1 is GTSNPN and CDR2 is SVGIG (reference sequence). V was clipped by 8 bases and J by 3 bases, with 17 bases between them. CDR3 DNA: TGTGCCCGGACCGAACAGACCAACTACGAGCAGTACTTC. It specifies CARTEQTNYEQYF.

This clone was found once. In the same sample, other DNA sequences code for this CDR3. The CDR3 bases are TGTGCCTGGAGTGTCGGCGGGGACACTGAAGCTTTCTTT. This encodes CAWSVGGDTEAFF. The chain recombines TRBV30 with TRBJ1-1; D gene ambiguous. The CDR3 has 13 amino acids. Germline values: CDR1 GTSNPN, CDR2 SVGIG (reference sequence). Trimming took 0 bases from V and 3 from J, leaving 8 bases between them.

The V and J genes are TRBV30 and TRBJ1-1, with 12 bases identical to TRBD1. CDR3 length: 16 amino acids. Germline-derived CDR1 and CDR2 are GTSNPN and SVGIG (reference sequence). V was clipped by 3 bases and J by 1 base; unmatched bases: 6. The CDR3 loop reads CAWRPGQGAWNTEAFF. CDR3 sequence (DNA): TGTGCCTGGAGACCGGGACAGGGGGCTTGGAACACTGAAGCTTTCTTT.

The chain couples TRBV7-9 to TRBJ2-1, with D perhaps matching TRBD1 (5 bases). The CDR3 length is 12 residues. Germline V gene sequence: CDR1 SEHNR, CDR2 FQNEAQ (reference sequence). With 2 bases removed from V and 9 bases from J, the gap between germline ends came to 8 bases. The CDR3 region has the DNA TGTGCCAGCAGCTTAAGGGGCGGTGAGCAGTTCTTC. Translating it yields CASSLRGGEQFF.